A single sample gave rise to the 5 T cell receptor beta chains below, sequenced in a study of blood T cells in healthy people across ages. It was with a sample-barcoded 5' primer and a J-beta primer mix that a second PCR of about 7 to 12 cycles was run. TCRdb re-called the 5' RACE reads through MiXCR, storing one row per CDR3 protein. The sample records about 1.8 million distinct CDR3 sequences, 49% being singletons. Specimen: blood. The receptor set was obtained from a woman in her thirties or forties in good health.

V is TRBV6-5 and J is TRBJ1-4; possible D gene TRBD1, 5 bases. Trimming removed 2 bases at V and 10 bases at J, with 11 bases between. The CDR3 has 13 amino acids. The germline V gene has CDR1 MNHEY and CDR2 SVGAGI. The CDR3, as DNA: TGTGCCAGCAGTTACCAGGGAGGCGGAAAACTGTTTTTT. Its protein is CASSYQGGGKLFF.

This clonotype showed up many times. The V and J genes are TRBV7-2 and TRBJ2-7, with 7 bases lining up with TRBD1. Per the germline V gene, CDR1 is SGHTA and CDR2 is FQGNSA. V was clipped by 3 bases and J by 2 bases; unmatched bases: 4. The CDR3 contains 14 residues. The CDR3 reads CASSFDRDTYEQYF. CDR3 nucleotide sequence: TGTGCCAGCAGCTTCGACAGGGATACCTACGAGCAGTACTTC.

V usage is TRBV3-1 and J usage is TRBJ2-4; 7 nucleotides align to TRBD1. The J call is uncertain, as TRBJ2-7 better fits the DNA end. This CDR3 is built from 15 residues. Germline-derived CDR1 and CDR2 are LGHDT and YNNKEL (reference sequence). The CDR3 loop reads CASSPRGFLRYEQYF. The CDR3 nucleotides read TGTGCCAGCAGCCCCAGGGGGTTTCTACGTTACGAGCAGTACTTC.

The chain carries TRBV6-6 and TRBJ1-2; 8 nucleotides agree with TRBD1. This CDR3 comprises 16 residues. Germline CDR1 and CDR2: MNHNY and SVGAGI (reference sequence). The V gene end was trimmed by 7 bases and the J gene end by 1 base; junction bases not matched to a gene: 11. CDR3 nucleotide sequence: TGTGCCAGCACCTCGTCGCGACAGGGGATTAACTATGGCTACACCTTC. Encoded protein: CASTSSRQGINYGYTF.

This clonotype was seen a few times. The genes are TRBV7-9 and TRBJ2-5; the D gene is possibly TRBD2 (5 bases). Trimming removed 4 bases at V and 3 bases at J, with 15 bases between. There are 15 residues in the CDR3. CDR1 is SEHNR, CDR2 FQNEAQ, per germline (reference sequence). Here the CDR3 DNA reads TGTGCCAGCAGCTCCCCCCGGTTGGAGGAAGAGACCCAGTACTTC. Translated: CASSSPRLEEETQYF.